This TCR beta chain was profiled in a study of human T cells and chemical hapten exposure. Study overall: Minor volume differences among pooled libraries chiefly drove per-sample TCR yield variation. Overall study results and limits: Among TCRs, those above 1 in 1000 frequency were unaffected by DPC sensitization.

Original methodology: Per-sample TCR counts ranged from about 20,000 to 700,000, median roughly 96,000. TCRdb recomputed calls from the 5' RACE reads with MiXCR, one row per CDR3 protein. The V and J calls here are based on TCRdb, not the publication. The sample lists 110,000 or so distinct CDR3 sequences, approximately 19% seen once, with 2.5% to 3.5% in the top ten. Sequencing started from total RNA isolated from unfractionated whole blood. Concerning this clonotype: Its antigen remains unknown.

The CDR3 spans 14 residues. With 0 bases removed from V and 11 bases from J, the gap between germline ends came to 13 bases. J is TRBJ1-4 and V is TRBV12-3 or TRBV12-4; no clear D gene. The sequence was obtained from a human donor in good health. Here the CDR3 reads CASSLAGRGRKLFF. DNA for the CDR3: TGTGCCAGCAGTTTAGCAGGGCGGGGAAGGAAACTGTTTTTT.